The 12 T cell receptor beta chains given below trace back to one sample, sequenced in a study of blood T cell repertoires in COVID-19 (dated by TCRdb to the early 2020s). The protocol used for the library was the immunoSEQ multiplex PCR assay. TCRdb carries this immuneACCESS record with in-frame sequences only. Its versions omit some clonotypes, under half of them owing to an unresolved V gene in the studies checked, with the rest unexplained. This sample holds more than 400,000 clones; about 90% were observed only once. The top ten constitute around 0.64% of the sample. The sample consisted of PBMCs or T cells enriched from blood (not recorded which). These TCRs come from a woman between 18 and 29 years old who had recovered from COVID-19.

This chain joins TRBV28 and TRBJ2-6; TRBD1 aligns across 8 bases. This CDR3 has 17 residues. The germline gives CDR1 MDHEN, CDR2 SYDVKM. V lost 0 bases to trimming and J lost 1 base; unmatched junction nucleotides: 2. Here the CDR3 reads CASSLWRQGSGANVLTF. CDR3 nucleotides: TGTGCCAGCAGTTTATGGAGACAGGGGTCTGGGGCCAACGTCCTGACTTTC. Full variable domain (missing parts from reference TRBV28 and TRBJ2-6): DVKVTQSSRYLVKRTGEKVFLECVQDMDHENMFWYRQDPGLGLRLIYFSYDVKMKEKGDIPEGYSVSREKKERFSLILESASTNQTSMYLCASSLWRQGSGANVLTFGAGSRLTVL.

This chain joins TRBV5-1 and TRBJ1-2; D might be TRBD1 (6 bases). Trimming stripped 5 bases from V and 2 bases from J, with 16 bases between. CDR1 and CDR2 (germline): SGHRS, YFSETQ. This CDR3 comprises 15 residues. This CDR3 reads CASRFERGANYGYTF. For the CDR3, the DNA is TGCGCCAGCAGGTTCGAACGGGGGGCAAACTATGGCTACACCTTC.

J is TRBJ1-1 and V is TRBV18; no clear D gene. The CDR3 runs 14 residues. The V gene lost 3 bases and the J gene lost 7 bases, with 15 bases spanning the gap. The germline gives CDR1 KGHSH, CDR2 LQKENI. CDR3 bases: TGTGCCAGCTCACCTTCAGTCCCGCGGGGTGAAGCTTTCTTT. Its protein product is CASSPSVPRGEAFF.

The chain has TRBV15 and TRBJ2-7; 8 bases are shared with TRBD1. Trimming cost V 3 bases and J 5 bases; bases outside gene matches: 9. Germline loops: CDR1 LNHNV, CDR2 YYDKDF (reference sequence). This CDR3 has 15 residues. The DNA for the CDR3 is TGTGCCACCAGCAGGGACAGGGCCAGGTCGGACGAGCAGTACTTC. Translation gives CATSRDRARSDEQYF.

Here the CDR3 DNA reads TGTGCCAGCAGTCCGCTCCCTGGACAGGGAGGTATTTCACCCCTCCACTTT. This gives the protein CASSPLPGQGGISPLHF. The rearrangement joins TRBV28 to TRBJ1-6, with TRBD1 identical over 8 bases. This CDR3 region has 17 residues. CDR1 MDHEN and CDR2 SYDVKM come from the germline V gene. The V gene end was trimmed by 5 bases and the J gene end by 9 bases; junction bases not matched to a gene: 15. Together with reference TRBV28 and TRBJ1-6, the CDR3 gives the full variable domain: DVKVTQSSRYLVKRTGEKVFLECVQDMDHENMFWYRQDPGLGLRLIYFSYDVKMKEKGDIPEGYSVSREKKERFSLILESASTNQTSMYLCASSPLPGQGGISPLHFGNGTRLTVT.

Only a few counts were recorded for this clone. The chain couples TRBV28 to TRBJ1-2; 7 bases are a match to TRBD1. This CDR3 comprises 14 residues. V lost 5 bases and J lost 6; bases outside the gene matches: 9. Germline assignment: CDR1 MDHEN and CDR2 SYDVKM. CDR3 DNA: TGTGCCAGCAGTGTGGACGGGACAGTTGATGGCTACACCTTC. This sequence encodes CASSVDGTVDGYTF.

This clone was counted only a few times. This chain connects TRBV5-5 to TRBJ1-2, with a weak D call TRBD1 (6 bases). The CDR3 loop spans 14 amino acids. Between the trimmed V and J ends, which lost 0 bases and 8 bases, there was a span of 14 bases. Germline CDR1 SGHKS, CDR2 YYEKEE (reference sequence). The CDR3: CASSLAAQGKGYTF. CDR3 sequence (DNA): TGTGCCAGCAGCTTGGCCGCACAGGGTAAAGGCTACACCTTC.

This clone has just one count. The chain uses TRBV7-3 and TRBJ1-1, with 8 bases aligning to TRBD1. Germline lookup yields CDR1 SGHTA and CDR2 FQGTGA. J gave up 10 bases and V 5 bases, and 9 bases lay outside the gene matches. The CDR3 consists of 13 residues. The CDR3 nucleotides are TGTGCCAGCAGCCTAGGACAGGGAAAGGGAGCTTTCTTT. This codes for CASSLGQGKGAFF.

The rearrangement joins TRBV28 to TRBJ2-5, with 9 nucleotides matching TRBD1. With V trimmed by 7 bases and J by 6 bases, 6 bases remained unmatched. CDR3 length: 13 amino acids. The V gene's germline CDR1 is MDHEN and CDR2 SYDVKM. In DNA, the CDR3 is TGTGCCAGCACCCGGGACAGGGTGAAGACCCAGTACTTC. Translating it yields CASTRDRVKTQYF.

In this sample, this clone turned up once. The identical CDR3 is also encoded by other nucleotide sequences in the sample. This rearrangement joins TRBV10-3 to TRBJ1-1, with a weak D call TRBD1 (5 bases). CDR1 and CDR2 from the germline V gene are ENHRY and SYGVKD. V was pared by 0 bases and J by 4 bases, with 9 bases between. The length of the CDR3 is 14 residues. CDR3 loop: CAISESGGGTEAFF. The CDR3 DNA sequence: TGTGCCATCAGTGAGTCTGGGGGAGGCACTGAAGCTTTCTTT.

This sequence joins TRBV29-1 and TRBJ2-3; D may be TRBD2 (5 bases). Looked up from germline, CDR1 is SQVTM and CDR2 is ANQGSEA. With 5 bases removed from V and 5 bases from J, the gap between germline ends came to 14 bases. This CDR3 has 13 amino acids. Written as DNA, the CDR3 is TGCAGCGTTCCCGGCCCTGCGGGAGATACGCAGTATTTT. Translation: CSVPGPAGDTQYF.

The chain is built from TRBV19 and TRBJ1-2, with a weak D call TRBD1 (6 bases). Trimming left V 8 bases short and J 8 bases short, with 21 bases between. CDR3 length equals 14 residues. Germline CDR1 is LNHDA and CDR2 is SQIVND (reference sequence). The CDR3 DNA sequence: TGTGCCAGTCGCCGGGACAACAACGGCGGCGGCTACACCTTC. This gives the protein CASRRDNNGGGYTF.